The 8 T cell receptor beta chains listed next were all sequenced from one sample in a study of T cell responses to AZD1222 COVID-19 vaccine. Repertoires were generated with immunoSEQ multiplex PCR, while TCRdb's copy carries only in-frame clones and drops some. The sample holds about 96,000 clones, around 91% seen once. This specimen was peripheral blood, taken on day 0 of MenACWY control vaccination. The receptors stem from an adult in good health.

The rearrangement links TRBV10-2 to TRBJ1-4; 7 positions agree with TRBD1. The CDR3 sequence is 14 residues long. Germline CDR1 and CDR2: WSHSY and SAAADI. V gave up 6 bases and J gave up 8 bases; unmatched junction bases: 9. CDR3 protein: CASSAGGRKEKLFF. The CDR3 coding sequence is TGCGCCAGCAGCGCAGGGGGGAGGAAGGAAAAACTGTTTTTT.

This rearrangement joins TRBV5-1 to TRBJ1-1; a possible D gene is TRBD1 (6 bases). Germline V gene sequence: CDR1 SGHRS, CDR2 YFSETQ. V lost 0 bases to trimming and J lost 0 bases, with 9 bases between them. The CDR3 covers 15 residues. CDR3 sequence (DNA): TGCGCCAGCAGCTTGGACAGGGCTGTGAACACTGAAGCTTTCTTT. Its translation: CASSLDRAVNTEAFF.

The chain recombines TRBV15 with TRBJ1-1, with a possible D match to TRBD1 (5 bases). The germline V and J ends were trimmed by 1 base and 6 bases, with 15 bases remaining between them. The germline V gene has CDR1 LNHNV and CDR2 YYDKDF (reference sequence). This CDR3 is 15 amino acids long. The CDR3 region is CATSRGGVIRAEAFF. The CDR3 DNA is TGTGCCACCAGCAGAGGGGGGGTGATACGCGCTGAAGCTTTCTTT.

J is TRBJ1-6 and V is TRBV7-2; D is unresolved. The CDR3 has 15 amino acids. The V end was cut by 1 base, the J end by 8 bases, with 12 bases between. Germline loops: CDR1 SGHTA, CDR2 FQGNSA. The CDR3 bases are TGTGCCAGCAGCTTAGACCAGTCGAAGGATTCACCCCTCCACTTT. This sequence encodes CASSLDQSKDSPLHF.

This chain uses TRBV24-1 with TRBJ2-1; D is possibly TRBD1 (6 bases). The CDR3 is 16 amino acids. V was trimmed by 7 bases and J by 0 bases, leaving 15 bases between them. Germline V gene sequence: CDR1 KGHDR, CDR2 SFDVKD. Written as DNA, the CDR3 is TGTGCCACCAGCGGACAGACCATTGGCTCCTACAATGAGCAGTTCTTC. It specifies CATSGQTIGSYNEQFF.

J is TRBJ2-1 and V is TRBV5-1; D might be TRBD1 (6 bases). V gave up 4 bases and J gave up 6 bases, with 11 bases separating them. Germline V gene data show CDR1 as SGHRS and CDR2 as YFSETQ. There are 13 residues in the CDR3. The CDR3 DNA reads as TGCGCCAGCAGCCTGGAGGACAGCAATGAGCAGTTCTTC. Protein product: CASSLEDSNEQFF.

The chain recombines TRBV3-1 (or the pseudogene TRBV3-2) with TRBJ1-2; the D gene is possibly TRBD1 (5 bases). The CDR3 is made up of 15 amino acids. V lost 0 bases and J lost 2, with 10 bases in between. Germline V CDR1 and CDR2: LGHDT, YNNKEL (reference sequence). CDR3 in amino acids: CASSQESGKNYGYTF. CDR3 nucleotide sequence: TGTGCCAGCAGCCAAGAGTCAGGGAAGAACTATGGCTACACCTTC.

This chain links TRBV19 with TRBJ2-7; 8 positions agree with TRBD2. V gave up 5 bases and J gave up 1 base; unmatched junction bases: 4. The CDR3 has 14 amino acids. In germline, CDR1 is LNHDA, CDR2 SQIVND (reference sequence). For the CDR3, the DNA is TGTGCCAGTAGTTCTGGGACTAGTTCCTACGAGCAGTACTTC. Amino acids: CASSSGTSSYEQYF.